This T cell receptor (beta chain) was profiled in a study of cytomegalovirus exposure and HLA in healthy donors. Study conclusions and caveats: The dataset shows that most TCR sequences were rare, while some public TCRs occurred in many donors. One later analysis, an examination of the 100 to 150 validation repertoires, found that first-cohort TCR clusters tended to co-occur in them. Cytomegalovirus association was assigned to 170 or so TCR beta chains.

V was pared by 4 bases and J by 5 bases, with 4 bases of the junction left unmatched. In germline, CDR1 is SQVTM, CDR2 ANQGSEA. The length of the CDR3 is 13 residues. As for this clone: Its antigen remains unidentified.

Only in-frame clones appear in the TCRdb table, and some are missing; sequencing was by immunoSEQ multiplex PCR. Altogether 200,000 to 250,000 clones are present, 65% to 85% being singletons, with the ten largest covering roughly 13%. This chain links TRBV29-1 with TRBJ1-2, with 10 bases aligning to TRBD1. This TCR derives from a woman aged 25-40 years in good health and CMV-seropositive. Sequenced material: PBMCs. In nucleotides, the CDR3 is TGCAGCGTTGTGACAGGGGGCATGTATGGCTACACCTTC. Translating gives CSVVTGGMYGYTF. Full variable domain (remainder filled in from reference TRBV29-1 and TRBJ1-2): SAVISQKPSRDICQRGTSLTIQCQVDSQVTMMFWYRQQPGQSLTLIATANQGSEATYESGFVIDKFPISRPNLTFSTLTVSNMSPEDSSIYLCSVVTGGMYGYTFGSGTRLTVV.